This is a list of T cell receptor beta chains from one sample in a study of identical twins. From the 5' RACE reads, TCRdb called clonotypes with MiXCR, one entry per CDR3 protein. Altogether a few hundred thousand distinct CDR3 sequences are present, approximately 10% being singletons, with the ten largest covering 10%. Sequences were obtained from memory T cells sorted from blood. All receptors come from a man over 45 in good health. Both conserved end residues are part of each CDR3. The order of the fields is J gene, D gene, clone size, V gene, CDR3 protein, CDR3 DNA. D genes are given only for firm matches. Not every row has a clone size; where given, it reads once, few, many or a size class.

>TRBJ2-6|.|.|TRBV3-1
CASSQTGSGANVLTF
TGTGCCAGCAGCCAAACAGGGTCTGGGGCCAACGTCCTGACTTTC
>TRBJ2-5|.|.|TRBV29-1
CSVKGQETQYF
TGCAGCGTCAAGGGGCAAGAGACCCAGTACTTC
>TRBJ1-2|.|few|TRBV5-1
CASSLSLRGERDTF
TGCGCCAGCAGCTTATCACTCAGGGGAGAAAGAGACACCTTC
>TRBJ1-3|.|.|TRBV6-2/TRBV6-3
CASSYLGRSGNTIYF
TGTGCCAGCAGTTACCTGGGACGCTCTGGAAACACCATATATTTT
>TRBJ2-5|.|many|TRBV29-1
CSVTQKETQYF
TGCAGCGTTACCCAGAAAGAGACCCAGTACTTC
>TRBJ2-7|.|many|TRBV6-2/TRBV6-3
CASSYVSVPPREQYF
TGTGCCAGCAGTTACGTCTCGGTCCCCCCGCGCGAGCAGTACTTC
>TRBJ2-1|TRBD2|many|TRBV4-2
CASSQDPSSGGANEQFF
TGTGCCAGCAGCCAAGACCCTTCTAGCGGGGGGGCGAATGAGCAGTTCTTC
>TRBJ1-1|.|many|TRBV12-3/TRBV12-4
CASRLPPGPTEAFF
TGTGCCAGCAGACTCCCCCCGGGTCCCACTGAAGCTTTCTTT
>TRBJ2-3|.|many|TRBV3-1
CASSPDSRTQYF
TGTGCCAGCAGCCCGGACAGTCGTACGCAGTATTTT
>TRBJ2-7|.|many|TRBV11-1
CASSLRGYSYEQYF
TGTGCCAGCAGCCTACGGGGCTACTCCTACGAGCAGTACTTC
>TRBJ1-1|TRBD1|.|TRBV10-3
CAISRGESEAFF
TGTGCCATCAGCAGGGGGGAATCTGAAGCTTTCTTT
>TRBJ2-5|.|.|TRBV12-3/TRBV12-4
CASSLFRGAVETQYF
TGTGCCAGCAGTCTCTTCAGGGGGGCCGTAGAGACCCAGTACTTC
>TRBJ2-1|TRBD1|few|TRBV14
CASSHPSDRGPYNEQFF
TGTGCCAGCAGCCACCCCTCCGACAGGGGGCCCTACAATGAGCAGTTCTTC
>TRBJ2-2|TRBD2|many|TRBV20-1
CSARRTSGRTGELFF
TGCAGTGCTAGAAGGACTAGCGGGAGGACCGGGGAGCTGTTTTTT
>TRBJ1-2|.|few|TRBV28
CASSSTGRNYGYTF
TGTGCCAGCAGTTCGACAGGTCGTAACTATGGCTACACCTTC
>TRBJ2-5|TRBD2|few|TRBV9
CASSYRDYNQETQYF
TGTGCCAGCAGCTACCGGGACTATAACCAAGAGACCCAGTACTTC
>TRBJ2-1|TRBD1|few|TRBV28
CASSYPRGRHKDEQFF
TGTGCCAGCAGCTATCCCAGGGGGCGCCATAAGGATGAGCAGTTCTTC
>TRBJ1-1|.|.|TRBV4-1
CASSQGVMNTEAFF
TGCGCCAGCAGCCAAGGGGTTATGAACACTGAAGCTTTCTTT
>TRBJ1-3|.|.|TRBV4-1
CASSQDVLWGTGNTIYF
TGCGCCAGCAGCCAAGATGTTCTCTGGGGAACTGGAAACACCATATATTTT
>TRBJ2-1|TRBD2|few|TRBV20-1
CSATAPGLAGGYNEQFF
TGCAGTGCTACGGCTCCGGGACTAGCGGGTGGCTACAATGAGCAGTTCTTC
>TRBJ2-7|.|many|TRBV6-2/TRBV6-3
CASSYPQGSSYEQYF
TGTGCCAGCAGTTATCCCCAGGGCTCGTCCTACGAGCAGTACTTC
>TRBJ1-5|TRBD1|.|TRBV6-1
CASSRGLRQPQHF
TGTGCCAGCAGCAGGGGGCTCCGGCAGCCCCAGCATTTT
>TRBJ2-5|.|many|TRBV4-2
CASSQDLRGQETQYF
TGTGCCAGCAGCCAAGATTTGAGGGGTCAAGAGACCCAGTACTTC
>TRBJ2-1|TRBD1|few|TRBV4-3
CASSQEDRRPYNEQFF
TGCGCCAGCAGCCAAGAGGACAGGAGACCCTACAATGAGCAGTTCTTC
>TRBJ2-3|.|.|TRBV10-3
CAISDSRPGEDTQYF
TGTGCCATCAGTGACTCACGACCCGGAGAAGATACGCAGTATTTT